The 2 T cell receptor beta chains presented below share a single source sample, sequenced in a study of blood T cell repertoires in COVID-19. The table came from immunoSEQ multiplex PCR; TCRdb's copy has only in-frame clones and leaves some out. The sample holds about 190,000 clones, 84% seen once. The specimen sequenced was PBMCs or T cells enriched from blood (not recorded which). Receptor source: a woman aged 25 to 39 who had recovered from COVID-19.

This clone was seen just once. The V gene is TRBV7-3, the J gene TRBJ1-1; D remains unclear. The V end was cut by 3 bases, the J end by 1 base, with 9 bases between. This CDR3 comprises 14 residues. The germline CDR1 and CDR2 sequences are SGHTA and FQGTGA. This CDR3 is CASSLGVTNTEAFF. CDR3 coding DNA: TGTGCCAGCAGCTTGGGAGTTACGAACACTGAAGCTTTCTTT.

The V call is TRBV20-1, the J call TRBJ1-5; D is possibly TRBD1 (5 bases). Trimming left V 3 bases short and J 6 bases short, with 15 bases between. The V gene's germline CDR1 is DFQATT and CDR2 SNEGSKA (reference sequence). CDR3 size: 14 residues. CDR3 in amino acids: CSASGAGQSQPQHF. CDR3 coding DNA: TGCAGTGCTAGTGGGGCGGGGCAGAGTCAGCCCCAGCATTTT.